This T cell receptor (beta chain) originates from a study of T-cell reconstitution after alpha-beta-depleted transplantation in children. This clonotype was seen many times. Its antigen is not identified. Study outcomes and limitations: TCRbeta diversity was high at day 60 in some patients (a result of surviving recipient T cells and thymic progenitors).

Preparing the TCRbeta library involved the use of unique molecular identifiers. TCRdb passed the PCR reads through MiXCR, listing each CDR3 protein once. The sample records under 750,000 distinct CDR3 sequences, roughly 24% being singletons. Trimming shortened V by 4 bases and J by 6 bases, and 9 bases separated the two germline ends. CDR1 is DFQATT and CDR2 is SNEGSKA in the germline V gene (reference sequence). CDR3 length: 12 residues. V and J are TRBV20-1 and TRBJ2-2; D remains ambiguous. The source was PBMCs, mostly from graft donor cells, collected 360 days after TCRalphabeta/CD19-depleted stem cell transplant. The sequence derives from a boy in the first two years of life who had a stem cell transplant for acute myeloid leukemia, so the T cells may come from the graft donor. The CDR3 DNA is TGCAGTGCTAATGGCCGGGCCGGGGAGCTGTTTTTT. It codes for CSANGRAGELFF.